This T cell receptor (beta chain) was profiled in a study of immune heterogeneity within non-small cell lung tumors (dated by TCRdb to about 2018). At the level of the whole study: By histology, the tumors included nine to ten non-squamous carcinomas, a few squamous cell carcinomas and 1 tumor not otherwise specified. TCR repertoires were analyzed from 57 tumor loci of some 15 patients, whereas transcriptome data were available for only approximately 47 loci from approximately eleven patients. Whole-exome sequencing, RNA-seq and TCR beta repertoire sequencing were combined for multiple spatially distinct regions from each NSCLC tumor so that intratumoral immune heterogeneity could be examined. For mutant peptides 8 to 11 amino acids long, netMHCpan-3.0 predicted neoantigen binding to the HLA alleles of each patient.

A multiplex PCR system amplified the TCR beta CDR3 region, with a first 10-cycle round using 32 V-gene forward and 13 J-gene reverse primers. A QIAGEN Multiplex PCR Kit was used for first-round PCR, and the primer sequences were filed in Chinese patent CN105087789A. A second PCR round added Illumina universal primers using the Phusion High-Fidelity PCR Kit. Sequencing of the TCR libraries was done on the Illumina HiSeq X Ten platform in paired-end mode with a 151 bp read length. The paper's data handling went like this. Reads lacking multiplex PCR primers were removed with Cutadapt, read pairs were merged with PEAR, and CDR3 regions were called with MiXCR default settings. Repertoire diversity used Shannon entropy, and clonality was computed as one minus Shannon entropy divided by ln of productive unique sequence count. Clonotypes at a frequency of at least 0.5% were defined as dominant or high-frequency T-cell clones. Using fastp trimming at Q25 and MiXCR clonotype assembly, TCRdb reanalyzed the public sequencing data and kept in-frame beta chains. All rows with the same CDR3 protein become a single entry with the most common DNA and genes. The V and J calls reflect TCRdb's pipeline rather than the authors' work. The sample table holds 9,500 to 11,000 distinct CDR3 sequences, of which approximately 21% were seen once. Together, the top ten hold under 4.5% of the sample.

The germline V and J ends show losses of 0 bases and 1 base respectively, and no gene match explains 10 bases of the junction. Spanning cysteine to phenylalanine, the CDR3 consists of 17 amino acids. Only the CDR3 region is kept as DNA, spanning 51 bases read in frame from base 1. CDR1 and CDR2 (SGDLS, YYNGEE) derive from the germline V gene. About this clonotype itself: What this receptor recognizes is not known. No clone much larger than this one lies a single base away; base qualities are absent.

The TCR template was genomic DNA extracted from bulk tumor tissue, and approximately 600 ng of gDNA was amplified for each sample. Multiple biopsies per primary tumor were taken during surgery, spaced as far apart as possible within the tumor mass. The study cohort was described as untreated and was composed of newly diagnosed NSCLC cases undergoing curative surgery. The samples came from roughly 15 patients with newly diagnosed non-small cell lung cancer who were having surgery intended to be curative. The resected tumor masses were reviewed by two independent pathologists. Sequencing was performed only on DNA and RNA samples of high quality. The full study reports these points: A moderate positive correlation (R around 0.35), which was statistically significant, linked local T-cell repertoire clonality to local tumor mutational burden. Within a patient, the same dominant CDR3B clonotypes appeared at multiple loci, but different tumor locations also contained unique high-frequency clones. Individual patients mostly had different high-frequency TCR beta clonotypes.

The chain employs TRBV9 and TRBJ2-7, and TRBD2 aligns with 7 junction nucleotides. The sample consisted of lung tumor tissue. The sequence came from a man aged 60 to 69 with non-small cell lung cancer. The nucleotides read TGTGCCAGCAGCGTAGACCCCGGAGCGGGACTGTCCTACGAGCAGTACTTC. Protein translation: CASSVDPGAGLSYEQYF.